The text below deals with one TCR beta chain. Primed by a sample-barcoded 5' primer and a J-beta primer mix, a second PCR proceeded for about 7 to 11 cycles. TCRdb reanalysed the 5' RACE reads using MiXCR and keeps one entry per CDR3 protein. This sample yields around 900,000 distinct CDR3 sequences, of which roughly 51% are seen a single time; about a fifth belongs to the top ten. CDR3 length: 15 residues. V was pared by 2 bases and J by 0 bases, with 10 bases between. Per germline, CDR1 SGHTA and CDR2 FQGNSA. These data come from a study of blood T cells in healthy people across ages. The sequence was obtained from a woman aged 60 to 75 in good health. The V gene is TRBV7-2, the J gene TRBJ1-2, with a possible D match to TRBD1 (5 bases). Input material: blood. The CDR3 here is CASSLPSRANYGYTF. DNA for the CDR3: TGTGCCAGCAGCTTACCGTCCAGGGCTAACTATGGCTACACCTTC.